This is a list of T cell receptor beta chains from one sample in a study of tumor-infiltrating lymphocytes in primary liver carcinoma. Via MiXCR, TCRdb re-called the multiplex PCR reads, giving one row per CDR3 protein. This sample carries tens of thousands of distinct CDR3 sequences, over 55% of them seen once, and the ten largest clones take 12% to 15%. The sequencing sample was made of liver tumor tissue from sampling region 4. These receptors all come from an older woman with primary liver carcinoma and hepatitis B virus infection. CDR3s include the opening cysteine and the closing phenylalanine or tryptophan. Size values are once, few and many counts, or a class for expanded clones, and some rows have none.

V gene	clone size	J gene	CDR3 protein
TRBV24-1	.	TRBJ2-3	CATSDPMELAGGGTDTHYF
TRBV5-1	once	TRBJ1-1	CASSSAGRDTEAFF
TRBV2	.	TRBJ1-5	CASSRQGYSNQPQHF
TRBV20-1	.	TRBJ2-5	CSARDQTSGSIVDTQYF
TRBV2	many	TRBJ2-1	CASSENGGTEQFF
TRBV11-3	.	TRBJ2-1	CASSLPGTSVGEQFF
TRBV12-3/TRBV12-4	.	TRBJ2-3	CAISPPGGRSNTRYF
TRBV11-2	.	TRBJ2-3	CARSLGIRWEGTDTQYF
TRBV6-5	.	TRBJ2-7	CASSYSDWQGTYDQYF
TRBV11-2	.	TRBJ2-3	CACSLGGLTYTSDTQYF
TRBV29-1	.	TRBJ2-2	CSVGTHGVTGELFF
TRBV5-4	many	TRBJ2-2	CASSLTTGELFF
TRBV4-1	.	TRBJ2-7	CASSQGATTGYEQYF
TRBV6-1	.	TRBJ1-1	CASSAPGARNTEAYF
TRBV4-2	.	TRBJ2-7	CASSRGTGAKPYF
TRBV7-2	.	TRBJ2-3	CASSFLYRDTQYF
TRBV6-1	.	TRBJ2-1	CASNEGGSYNEEFF
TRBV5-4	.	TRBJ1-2	CASSQSTGEGYGYTF
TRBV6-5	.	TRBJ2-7	CASSYQPVAGPYEHYF
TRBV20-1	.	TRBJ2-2	CSARDPYRTGNTGELFF
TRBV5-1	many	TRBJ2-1	CASSLLAGAYNEQFF
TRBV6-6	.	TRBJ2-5	CASTVRGKEETQYF
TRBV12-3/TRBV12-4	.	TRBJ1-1	CASGRRIGPLNTEAFF
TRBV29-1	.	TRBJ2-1	CGVGLAGREFF
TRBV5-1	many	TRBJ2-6	CASSLGPGGWSSGANVLTF
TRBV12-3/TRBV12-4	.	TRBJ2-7	CASTSDASSYEQYF
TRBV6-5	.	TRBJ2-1	CASSPERRDRGRYQQFF
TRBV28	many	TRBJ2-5	CASRGTGGVRYQETQYF
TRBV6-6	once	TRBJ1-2	CASTTWQGFGHGYTF
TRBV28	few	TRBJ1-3	CASISRSSGNTIYF
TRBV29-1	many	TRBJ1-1	CSVDYQGTMNTEAFF
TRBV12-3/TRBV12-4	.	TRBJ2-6	CGSSLSGFGANVLTF
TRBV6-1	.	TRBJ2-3	CASRQGWNTDTQYF
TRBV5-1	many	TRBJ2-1	CASSLAGLYEQFF
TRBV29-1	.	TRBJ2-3	CSVSKTSGRTDTQYF
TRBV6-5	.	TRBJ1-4	CVSSLNGSEKLFF
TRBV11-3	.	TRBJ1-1	CASSSSAGGDTEAFF
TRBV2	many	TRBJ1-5	CASSEGGNSPQHF
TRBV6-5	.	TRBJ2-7	CASSSGLAGGKQSF
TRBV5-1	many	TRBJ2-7	CASSDHLGQVIYEQYF
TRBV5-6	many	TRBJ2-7	CASSSGLAGGSKYEQYF
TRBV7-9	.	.	CASSLGTPRAGATQWNEQYF
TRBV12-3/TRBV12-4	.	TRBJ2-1	CASLKLAGIYNGQFF
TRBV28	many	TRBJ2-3	CASGSLPTDTQYF
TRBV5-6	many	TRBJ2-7	CASSLALAGAGREQYF
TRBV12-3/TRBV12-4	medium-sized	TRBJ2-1	CASRPGGRSYNEQFF
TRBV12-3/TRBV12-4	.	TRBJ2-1	CGSSLRPRGSYNELFF
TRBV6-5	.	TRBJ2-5	CARRLMNGLAGGSQETQYF
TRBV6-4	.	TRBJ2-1	CACSDGAGMDEQFF